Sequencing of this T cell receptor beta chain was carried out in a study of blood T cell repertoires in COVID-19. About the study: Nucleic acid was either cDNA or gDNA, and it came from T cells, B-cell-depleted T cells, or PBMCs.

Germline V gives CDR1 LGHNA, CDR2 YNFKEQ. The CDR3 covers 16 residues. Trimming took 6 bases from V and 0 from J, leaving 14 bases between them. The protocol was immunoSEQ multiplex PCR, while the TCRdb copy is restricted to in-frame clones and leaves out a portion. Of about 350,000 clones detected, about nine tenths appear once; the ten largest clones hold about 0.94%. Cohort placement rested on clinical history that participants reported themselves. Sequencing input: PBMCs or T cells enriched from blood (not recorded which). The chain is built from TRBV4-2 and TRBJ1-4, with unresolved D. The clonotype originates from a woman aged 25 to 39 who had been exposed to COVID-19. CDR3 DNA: TGTGCCAGCAGTCTCCGAGCCCATTCAACTAATGAAAAACTGTTTTTT. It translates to CASSLRAHSTNEKLFF.